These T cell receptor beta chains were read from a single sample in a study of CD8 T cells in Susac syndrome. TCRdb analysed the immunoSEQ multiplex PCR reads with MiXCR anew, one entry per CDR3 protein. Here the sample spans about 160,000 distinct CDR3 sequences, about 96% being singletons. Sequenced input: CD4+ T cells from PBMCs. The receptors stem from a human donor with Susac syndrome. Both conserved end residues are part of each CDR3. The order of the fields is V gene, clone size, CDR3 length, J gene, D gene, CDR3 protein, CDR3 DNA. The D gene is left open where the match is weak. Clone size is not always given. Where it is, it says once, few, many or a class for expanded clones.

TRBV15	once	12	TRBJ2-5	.	CAFGGPGETQYF	TGTGCCTTCGGCGGGCCAGGGGAGACCCAGTACTTC
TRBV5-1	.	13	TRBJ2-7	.	CASSPTGDYEQYF	TGCGCCAGCAGCCCGACAGGAGACTACGAGCAGTACTTC
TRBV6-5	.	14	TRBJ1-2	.	CASSLTGPNYGYTF	TGTGCCAGCAGTTTGACAGGACCTAACTATGGCTACACCTTC
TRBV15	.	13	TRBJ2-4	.	CATTPARGNIQYF	TGTGCCACCACCCCCGCTCGGGGAAACATTCAGTACTTC
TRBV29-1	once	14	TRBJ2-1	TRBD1	CSVAGQSSYNEQFF	TGCAGCGTTGCGGGACAGAGCTCCTACAATGAGCAGTTCTTC
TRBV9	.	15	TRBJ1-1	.	CASSVEGIRNTEAFF	TGTGCCAGCAGCGTAGAGGGTATCAGAAACACTGAAGCTTTCTTT
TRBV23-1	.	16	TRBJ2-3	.	CASSQLETDFTDTQYF	TGCGCCAGCAGTCAATTGGAGACAGACTTCACAGATACGCAGTATTTT
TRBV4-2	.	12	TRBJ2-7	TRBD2	CASSQEGGREYF	TGTGCCAGCAGCCAAGAGGGCGGGAGGGAGTACTTC
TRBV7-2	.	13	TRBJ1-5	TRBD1	CASSRQGEQPQHF	TGTGCCAGCAGCAGACAGGGGGAACAGCCCCAGCATTTT
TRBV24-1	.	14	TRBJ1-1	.	CATKKAEGDTEAFF	TGTGCCACCAAGAAAGCGGAGGGGGACACTGAAGCTTTCTTT
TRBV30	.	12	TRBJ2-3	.	CGGGPLADTQYF	TGTGGGGGTGGGCCATTGGCAGATACGCAGTATTTT
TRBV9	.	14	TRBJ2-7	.	CASSVEEGDYEQYF	TGTGCCAGCAGCGTAGAGGAGGGGGACTACGAGCAGTACTTC